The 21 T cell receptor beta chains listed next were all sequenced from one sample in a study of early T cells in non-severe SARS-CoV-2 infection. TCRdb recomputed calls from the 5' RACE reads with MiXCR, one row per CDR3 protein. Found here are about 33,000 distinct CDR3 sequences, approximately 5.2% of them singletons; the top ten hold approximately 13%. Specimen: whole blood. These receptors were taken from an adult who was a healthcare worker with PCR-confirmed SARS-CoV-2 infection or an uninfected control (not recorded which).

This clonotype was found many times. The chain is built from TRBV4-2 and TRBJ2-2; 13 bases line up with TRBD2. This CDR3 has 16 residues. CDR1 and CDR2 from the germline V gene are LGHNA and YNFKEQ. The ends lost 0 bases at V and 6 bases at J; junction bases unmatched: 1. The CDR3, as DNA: TGTGCCAGCAGCCAAGATACTAGCGGGGGGGCCGGGGAGCTGTTTTTT. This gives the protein CASSQDTSGGAGELFF.

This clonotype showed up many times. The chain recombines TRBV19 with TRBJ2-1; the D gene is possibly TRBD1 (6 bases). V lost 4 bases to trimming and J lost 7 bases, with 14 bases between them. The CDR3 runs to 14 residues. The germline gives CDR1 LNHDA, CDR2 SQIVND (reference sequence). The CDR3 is CASSTGDTSNEQFF. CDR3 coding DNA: TGTGCCAGTAGTACAGGGGATACGTCGAATGAGCAGTTCTTC. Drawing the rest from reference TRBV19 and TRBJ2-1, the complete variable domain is DGGITQSPKYLFRKEGQNVTLSCEQNLNHDAMYWYRQDPGQGLRLIYYSQIVNDFQKGDIAEGYSVSREKKESFPLTVTSAQKNPTAFYLCASSTGDTSNEQFFGPGTRLTVL.

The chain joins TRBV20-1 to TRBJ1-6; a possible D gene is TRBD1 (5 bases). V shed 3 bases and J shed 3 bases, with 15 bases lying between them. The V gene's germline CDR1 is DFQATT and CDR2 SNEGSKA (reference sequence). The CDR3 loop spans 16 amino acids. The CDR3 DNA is TGCAGTGCTAGGTACCAGGGAAGCAACTATAATTCACCCCTCCACTTT. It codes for CSARYQGSNYNSPLHF.

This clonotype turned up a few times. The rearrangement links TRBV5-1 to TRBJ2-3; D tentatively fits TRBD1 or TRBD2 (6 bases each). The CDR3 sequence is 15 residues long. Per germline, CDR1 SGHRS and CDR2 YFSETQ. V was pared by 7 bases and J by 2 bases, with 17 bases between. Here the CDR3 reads CASQKRGLFTDTQYF. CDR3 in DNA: TGCGCCAGCCAGAAACGGGGGCTATTCACAGATACGCAGTATTTT.

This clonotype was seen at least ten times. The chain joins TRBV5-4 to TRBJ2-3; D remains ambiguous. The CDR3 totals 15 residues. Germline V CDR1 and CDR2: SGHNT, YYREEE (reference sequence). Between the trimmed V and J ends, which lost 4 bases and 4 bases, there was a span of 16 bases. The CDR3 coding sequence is TGTGCCAGCAGCCCGATGATTGCTACCTCAGATACGCAGTATTTT. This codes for CASSPMIATSDTQYF.

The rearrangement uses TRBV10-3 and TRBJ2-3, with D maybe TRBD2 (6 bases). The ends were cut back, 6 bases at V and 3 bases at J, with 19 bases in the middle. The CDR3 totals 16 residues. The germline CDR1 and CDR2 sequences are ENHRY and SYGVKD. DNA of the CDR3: TGTGCCATCAGGGGGGAGTCGGAGGGCTGGACAGATACGCAGTATTTT. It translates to CAIRGESEGWTDTQYF.

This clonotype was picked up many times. CDR3: CASSMATGVIDTQYF. In DNA form, the CDR3 reads TGTGCCAGCAGTATGGCGACTGGAGTCATAGATACGCAGTATTTT. The gene calls are TRBV28 and TRBJ2-3; D not certain. Germline V gives CDR1 MDHEN, CDR2 SYDVKM. This CDR3 comprises 15 residues. V lost 5 bases to trimming and J lost 5 bases, with 17 bases between them.

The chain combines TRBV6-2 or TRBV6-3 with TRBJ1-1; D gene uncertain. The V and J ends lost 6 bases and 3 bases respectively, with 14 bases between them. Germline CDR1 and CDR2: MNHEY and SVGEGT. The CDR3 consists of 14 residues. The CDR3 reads CASSRAGDYTEAFF. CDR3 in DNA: TGTGCCAGCAGCCGCGCTGGAGACTACACTGAAGCTTTCTTT.

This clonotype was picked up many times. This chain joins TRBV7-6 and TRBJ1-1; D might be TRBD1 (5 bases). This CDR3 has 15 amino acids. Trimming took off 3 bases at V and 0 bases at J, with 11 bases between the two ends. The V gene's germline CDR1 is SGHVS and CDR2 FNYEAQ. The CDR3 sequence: CASSLSGHMNTEAFF. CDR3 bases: TGTGCCAGCAGCTTGAGTGGACATATGAACACTGAAGCTTTCTTT.

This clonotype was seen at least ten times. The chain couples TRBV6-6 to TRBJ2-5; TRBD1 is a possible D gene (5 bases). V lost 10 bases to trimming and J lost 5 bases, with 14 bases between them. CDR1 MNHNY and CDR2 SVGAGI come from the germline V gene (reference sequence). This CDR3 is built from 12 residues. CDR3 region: CATSGPGETQYF. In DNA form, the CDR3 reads TGTGCCACGTCCGGCCCAGGGGAGACCCAGTACTTC.

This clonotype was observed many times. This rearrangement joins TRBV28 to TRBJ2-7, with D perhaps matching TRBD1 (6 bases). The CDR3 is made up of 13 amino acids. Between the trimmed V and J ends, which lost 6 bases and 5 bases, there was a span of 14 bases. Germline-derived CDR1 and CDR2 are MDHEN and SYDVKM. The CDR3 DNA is TGTGCCAGCAGACCCACAGGGAACGACGAGCAGTACTTC. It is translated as CASRPTGNDEQYF.

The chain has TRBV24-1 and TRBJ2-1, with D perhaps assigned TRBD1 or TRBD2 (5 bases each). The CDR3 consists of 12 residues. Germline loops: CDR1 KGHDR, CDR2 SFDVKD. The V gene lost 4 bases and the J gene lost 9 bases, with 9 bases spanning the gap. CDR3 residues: CATSEGRIEQFF. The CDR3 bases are TGTGCCACCAGTGAGGGACGTATTGAGCAGTTCTTC.

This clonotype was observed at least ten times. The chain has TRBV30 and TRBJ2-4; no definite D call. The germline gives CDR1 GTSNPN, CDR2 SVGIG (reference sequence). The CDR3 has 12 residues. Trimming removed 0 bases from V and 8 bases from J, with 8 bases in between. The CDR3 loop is CAWSVGKDIQYF. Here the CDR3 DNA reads TGTGCCTGGAGTGTTGGGAAGGACATTCAGTACTTC. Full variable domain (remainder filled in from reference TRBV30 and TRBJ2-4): SQTIHQWPATLVQPVGSPLSLECTVEGTSNPNLYWYRQAAGRGLQLLFYSVGIGQISSEVPQNLSASRPQDRQFILSSKKLLLSDSGFYLCAWSVGKDIQYFGAGTRLSVL.

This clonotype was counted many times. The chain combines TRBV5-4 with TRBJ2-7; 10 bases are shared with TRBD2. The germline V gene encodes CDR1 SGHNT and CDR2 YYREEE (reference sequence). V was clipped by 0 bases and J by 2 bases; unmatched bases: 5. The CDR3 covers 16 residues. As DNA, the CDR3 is TGTGCCAGCAGCTTGGCTCGAGCGGGGGGGGCCTACGAGCAGTACTTC. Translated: CASSLARAGGAYEQYF.

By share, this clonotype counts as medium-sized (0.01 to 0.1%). The CDR3 reads CASSLEGASGLGTQYF. For the CDR3, the DNA is TGTGCCAGCAGCTTAGAAGGGGCTAGCGGGCTAGGTACGCAGTATTTT. This sequence joins TRBV13 and TRBJ2-3; 8 bases are shared with TRBD2. There are 16 residues in the CDR3. With V trimmed by 1 base and J by 8 bases, 11 bases remained unmatched. Germline values: CDR1 PRHDT, CDR2 FYEKMQ (reference sequence).

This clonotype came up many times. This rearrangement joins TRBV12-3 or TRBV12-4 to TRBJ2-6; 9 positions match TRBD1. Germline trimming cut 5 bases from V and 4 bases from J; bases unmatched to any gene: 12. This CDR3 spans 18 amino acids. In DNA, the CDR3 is TGTGCCAGCAGTACGAGTCCCGGGACAGGGACCGGGGCCAACGTCCTGACTTTC. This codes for CASSTSPGTGTGANVLTF.

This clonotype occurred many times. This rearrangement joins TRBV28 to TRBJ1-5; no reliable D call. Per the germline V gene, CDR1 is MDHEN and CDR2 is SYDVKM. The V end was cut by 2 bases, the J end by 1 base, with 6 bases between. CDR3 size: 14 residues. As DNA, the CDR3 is TGTGCCAGCAGTTTACCTAGGAGCAATCAGCCCCAGCATTTT. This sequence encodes CASSLPRSNQPQHF.

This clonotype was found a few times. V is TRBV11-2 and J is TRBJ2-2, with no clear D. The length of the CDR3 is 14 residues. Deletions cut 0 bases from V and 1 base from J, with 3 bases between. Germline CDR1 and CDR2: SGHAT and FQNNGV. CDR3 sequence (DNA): TGTGCCAGCAGCTTAGACAGGAACACCGGGGAGCTGTTTTTT. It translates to CASSLDRNTGELFF.

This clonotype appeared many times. In nucleotides, the CDR3 is TGTGCCAGCAGCGTAGACCCAGGGCGCGAGCAGTACTTC. Its translation is CASSVDPGREQYF. This chain links TRBV9 with TRBJ2-7; perhaps TRBD1 as D (5 bases). Trimming cost V 0 bases and J 6 bases, with 10 bases left between them. CDR1 is SGDLS, CDR2 YYNGEE, per germline. This CDR3 contains 13 residues.

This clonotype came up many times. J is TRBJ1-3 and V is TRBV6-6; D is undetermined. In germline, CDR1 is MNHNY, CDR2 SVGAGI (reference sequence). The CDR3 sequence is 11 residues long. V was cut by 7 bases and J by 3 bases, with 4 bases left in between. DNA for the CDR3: TGTGCCAGCAAGATTGGAAACACCATATATTTT. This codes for CASKIGNTIYF.

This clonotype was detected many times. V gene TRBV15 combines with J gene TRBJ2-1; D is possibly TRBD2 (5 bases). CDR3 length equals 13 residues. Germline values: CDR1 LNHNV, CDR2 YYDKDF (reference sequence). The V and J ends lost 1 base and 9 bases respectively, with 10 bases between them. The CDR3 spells CATSRGGRGEQFF. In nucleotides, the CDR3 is TGTGCCACCAGCAGAGGAGGCCGGGGTGAGCAGTTCTTC.